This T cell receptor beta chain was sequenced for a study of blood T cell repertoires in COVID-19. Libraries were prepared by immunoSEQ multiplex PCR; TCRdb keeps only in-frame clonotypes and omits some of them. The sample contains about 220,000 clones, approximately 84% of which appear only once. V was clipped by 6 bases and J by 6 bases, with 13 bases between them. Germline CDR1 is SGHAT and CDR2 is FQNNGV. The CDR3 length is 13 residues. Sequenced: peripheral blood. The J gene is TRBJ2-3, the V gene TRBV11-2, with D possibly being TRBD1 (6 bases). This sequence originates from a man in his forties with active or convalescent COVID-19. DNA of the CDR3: TGTGCCAGCAGTACTTACAGGGCTGATACGCAGTATTTT. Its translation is CASSTYRADTQYF.